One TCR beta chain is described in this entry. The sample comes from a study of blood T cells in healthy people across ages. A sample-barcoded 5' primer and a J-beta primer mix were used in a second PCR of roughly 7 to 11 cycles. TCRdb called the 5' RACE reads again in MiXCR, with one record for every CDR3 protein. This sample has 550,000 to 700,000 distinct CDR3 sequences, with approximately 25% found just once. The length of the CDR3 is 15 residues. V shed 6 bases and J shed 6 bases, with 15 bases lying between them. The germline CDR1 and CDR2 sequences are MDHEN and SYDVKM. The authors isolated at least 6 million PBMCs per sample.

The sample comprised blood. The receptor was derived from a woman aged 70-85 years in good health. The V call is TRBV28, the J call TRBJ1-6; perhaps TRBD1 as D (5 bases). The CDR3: CASSADRLSNSPLHF. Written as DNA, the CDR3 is TGTGCCAGCAGCGCAGACAGACTTAGTAATTCACCCCTCCACTTT.